These 20 T cell receptor beta chains were sequenced from one sample in a study of regulatory T cells in long-lasting Graves disease. Time point indicated: newly diagnosed GD, antithyroid drugs for less than 3 months. Making the TCR library involved RNA that had been extracted from PBMCs. Construction of the TCR beta libraries employed iRepertoire HTBI primers in conjunction with Arm-PCR of CDR3 regions. One entry per CDR3 protein, called by TCRdb with MiXCR from the multiplex PCR reads. In the table there are about 540,000 distinct CDR3 sequences, around an eighth of which are singletons. A further study also used this sample, focusing on T cells in Graves' hyperthyroidism and ophthalmopathy.

Sample: peripheral blood mononuclear cells (PBMCs), taken at new diagnosis, from a patient treated with antithyroid drugs. The receptors come from a man between 25 and 39 years old with Graves disease.

This clonotype was observed many times. J is TRBJ2-3 and V is TRBV7-9; 9 bases fit TRBD2. Germline V lookup: CDR1 SEHNR, CDR2 FQNEAQ (reference sequence). CDR3 size: 15 residues. Losses at the gene ends were 4 bases for V and 1 base for J; bases not matched to a gene: 3. The CDR3 sequence: CASSSLAGRTDTQYF. CDR3 coding DNA: TGTGCCAGCAGCTCCCTAGCGGGGCGCACAGATACGCAGTATTTT. The variable domain in full, completed from reference TRBV7-9 and TRBJ2-3, reads DTGVSQNPRHKITKRGQNVTFRCDPISEHNRLYWYRQTLGQGPEFLTYFQNEAQLEKSRLLSDRFSAERPKGSFSTLEIQRTEQGDSAMYLCASSSLAGRTDTQYFGPGTRLTVL.

This clonotype has only a few counts. The chain joins TRBV27 to TRBJ2-2; TRBD1 aligns across 9 bases. This CDR3 is built from 16 residues. The V gene end was trimmed by 9 bases and the J gene end by 11 bases; junction bases not matched to a gene: 19. Germline values: CDR1 MNHEY, CDR2 SMNVEV (reference sequence). The CDR3 spells CASRKQGAPSGAELFF. The CDR3, as DNA: TGTGCCAGTAGGAAACAGGGGGCCCCGAGCGGGGCAGAGCTGTTTTTT.

V is TRBV5-1 and J is TRBJ2-7; possibly TRBD1 for D (6 bases). Trimming took off 7 bases at V and 4 bases at J, with 15 bases between the two ends. This CDR3 has 13 amino acids. Germline loops: CDR1 SGHRS, CDR2 YFSETQ. The CDR3 DNA follows: TGCGCCAGCCTACAGGGAGAGGGGTACGAGCAGTACTTC. It yields the protein CASLQGEGYEQYF. The entire variable domain, with the rest obtained from reference TRBV5-1 and TRBJ2-7, is as follows: KAGVTQTPRYLIKTRGQQVTLSCSPISGHRSVSWYQQTPGQGLQFLFEYFSETQRNKGNFPGRFSGRQFSNSRSEMNVSTLELGDSALYLCASLQGEGYEQYFGPGTRLTVT.

This clonotype was found a few times. The rearrangement uses TRBV5-1 and TRBJ2-5, with 8 bases aligning to TRBD1. Germline V gives CDR1 SGHRS, CDR2 YFSETQ. The CDR3 length is 13 residues. The junction had 4 bases not matched to a gene; V was cut back by 4 bases and J by 5 bases. CDR3 nucleotides: TGCGCCAGCAGCAGACAGGGGAGGGAGACCCAGTACTTC. This sequence encodes CASSRQGRETQYF.

This clonotype was counted between two and nine times. One junction end does not reproduce the germline sequence, and a read error may be involved. This sequence joins TRBV10-3 and TRBJ2-2; possibly TRBD2 for D (6 bases). Germline CDR1 reads ENHRY; CDR2 reads SYGVKD. The CDR3 contains 15 residues. CDR3 DNA sequence: TGTGCCATCAGGAGGGGCGGAGGAGAGACCGGGGGGCTGTTTTTT. Its translation: CAIRRGGGETGGLFF.

The CDR3 nucleotides are TGCGCCAGCACCTTTCAAAGGACAAGCCTCACTAGCGGGACTGACAATGAGCAGTTCTTC. Translation gives CASTFQRTSLTSGTDNEQFF. The chain links TRBV4-1 to TRBJ2-1, with TRBD2 matching 10 bases. The CDR3 is made up of 20 amino acids. Germline-derived CDR1 and CDR2 are MGHRA and YSYEKL. With V trimmed by 7 bases and J by 5 bases, 23 bases remained unmatched.

This clonotype was seen many times. The chain carries TRBV28 and TRBJ2-3; TRBD1 matches 7 bases. Germline assignment: CDR1 MDHEN and CDR2 SYDVKM. Germline trimming cut 5 bases from V and 2 bases from J; bases unmatched to any gene: 10. This CDR3 comprises 16 residues. CDR3 loop: CASSQTGRRYTDTQYF. CDR3 in DNA: TGTGCCAGCAGTCAGACAGGGCGGAGGTACACAGATACGCAGTATTTT.

This chain links TRBV30 with TRBJ1-5; D unclear. Germline CDR1 is GTSNPN and CDR2 is SVGIG (reference sequence). The CDR3 has 13 amino acids. V was cut by 4 bases and J by 7 bases, with 14 bases left in between. CDR3 region: CAWNDESPQPQHF. The CDR3 coding sequence is TGTGCCTGGAACGACGAATCCCCCCAGCCCCAGCATTTT.

This clonotype was detected a few times. The chain has TRBV7-2 and TRBJ2-5; D is possibly TRBD2 (6 bases). CDR1 and CDR2 (germline): SGHTA, FQGNSA. This CDR3 spans 16 amino acids. The V end was cut by 5 bases, the J end by 2 bases, with 18 bases between. The CDR3 coding sequence is TGTGCCAGCAGCCCCGGACTACAGAATATACAAGAGACCCAGTACTTC. It specifies CASSPGLQNIQETQYF.

This clonotype occurred many times. The CDR3 nucleotides are TGTGCCACCAGTGATTTGGCGGAGCCCTCTGGGGCCAACGTCCTGACTTTC. Amino acids: CATSDLAEPSGANVLTF. The V call is TRBV24-1, the J call TRBJ2-6; D not resolved. V lost 0 bases and J 0 bases, leaving 8 bases between the germline ends. The CDR3 sequence is 17 residues long. Germline values: CDR1 KGHDR, CDR2 SFDVKD.

This clonotype was counted ten times or more. V and J are TRBV11-2 and TRBJ2-1; D remains ambiguous. CDR1 and CDR2 (germline): SGHAT, FQNNGV. Trimming cost V 6 bases and J 4 bases, with 13 bases left between them. The CDR3 spans 14 residues. The CDR3, as DNA: TGTGCCAGCAGTTACTCGCCCCTATACAATGAGCAGTTCTTC. Residues: CASSYSPLYNEQFF.

This clonotype was seen at least ten times. This chain uses TRBV27 with TRBJ2-1; 9 nucleotides line up with TRBD2. CDR3 length equals 17 residues. In germline, CDR1 is MNHEY, CDR2 SMNVEV (reference sequence). V shed 2 bases and J 8 bases; nucleotides not matched to a gene: 13. In DNA, the CDR3 is TGTGCCAGCAGTTTACCACGCGGGAGGGCCTATGGGGATGAGCAGTTCTTC. Its translation: CASSLPRGRAYGDEQFF.

This clonotype was recorded at least ten times. J is TRBJ2-5 and V is TRBV12-3 or TRBV12-4; the match to TRBD2 covers 7 bases. V was clipped by 5 bases and J by 5 bases; unmatched bases: 8. The CDR3 loop spans 14 amino acids. The CDR3 loop reads CASSGSGRGETQYF. CDR3 coding DNA: TGTGCCAGCAGTGGCTCGGGGCGGGGGGAGACCCAGTACTTC.

This clonotype was recorded at least ten times. The V gene is TRBV3-1, the J gene TRBJ1-3, with no clear D. This CDR3 has 15 amino acids. Germline CDR1 reads LGHDT; CDR2 reads YNNKEL (reference sequence). V was trimmed by 0 bases and J by 2 bases, leaving 8 bases between them. The CDR3 DNA follows: TGTGCCAGCAGCCAAGAACCGGCAGCTGGAAACACCATATATTTT. Translated: CASSQEPAAGNTIYF. The full variable domain, in which reference TRBV3-1 and TRBJ1-3 provide the parts outside the CDR3, is DTAVSQTPKYLVTQMGNDKSIKCEQNLGHDTMYWYKQDSKKFLKIMFSYNNKELIINETVPNRFSPKSPDKAHLNLHINSLELGDSAVYFCASSQEPAAGNTIYFGEGSWLTVV.

This clonotype was recorded at least ten times. This chain links TRBV15 with TRBJ2-7; tentatively, D is TRBD1 or TRBD2 (6 bases each). The CDR3 is 15 residues long. Germline V gene lookup returns CDR1 LNHNV and CDR2 YYDKDF (reference sequence). V dropped 0 bases and J dropped 5 bases, with 14 bases sitting between them. For the CDR3, the DNA is TGTGCCACCAGCAGAGATCGGGGGCGCGTAAACGAGCAGTACTTC. Its translation: CATSRDRGRVNEQYF. The whole variable domain, remainder taken from reference TRBV15 and TRBJ2-7, is DAMVIQNPRYQVTQFGKPVTLSCSQTLNHNVMYWYQQKSSQAPKLLFHYYDKDFNNEADTPDNFQSRRPNTSFCFLDIRSPGLGDTAMYLCATSRDRGRVNEQYFGPGTRLTVT.

This chain connects TRBV27 to TRBJ2-5, with unresolved D. The germline V gene has CDR1 MNHEY and CDR2 SMNVEV (reference sequence). The germline V and J ends were trimmed by 9 bases and 7 bases, with 12 bases remaining between them. CDR3 length equals 11 residues. Here the CDR3 DNA reads TGTGCCAGTAGGGCCCAACGGACCCAGTACTTC. It encodes CASRAQRTQYF.

The chain couples TRBV25-1 to TRBJ2-5, with D possibly being TRBD1 (6 bases). The CDR3 length is 13 residues. Trimming cost V 3 bases and J 2 bases, with 7 bases left between them. Germline V gives CDR1 MGHDK, CDR2 SYGVNS. For the CDR3, the DNA is TGTGCCAGCAGTGAGGACAGTCAAGAGACCCAGTACTTC. Translation gives CASSEDSQETQYF.

This clonotype was counted a few times. The V gene is TRBV20-1, the J gene TRBJ1-2; D unresolved. Germline CDR1 DFQATT, CDR2 SNEGSKA (reference sequence). V was cut by 6 bases and J by 0 bases, with 14 bases left in between. The CDR3 has 14 amino acids. The CDR3 DNA reads TGCAGTGCAAAACTGAGACACCCTAACTATGGCTACACCTTC. Translation gives CSAKLRHPNYGYTF.

This clonotype has at least ten counts. The chain combines TRBV20-1 with TRBJ1-2; D gene unclear. The CDR3 loop spans 16 amino acids. Germline-derived CDR1 and CDR2 are DFQATT and SNEGSKA (reference sequence). The V end was cut by 1 base, the J end by 5 bases, with 20 bases between. CDR3 region: CSARVPSLTSGYGYTF. CDR3 in DNA: TGCAGTGCTAGAGTCCCTTCCCTGACAAGTGGGTATGGCTACACCTTC.

This clonotype was recorded many times. This chain links TRBV7-9 with TRBJ2-1; TRBD2 might be the D (5 bases). In germline, CDR1 is SEHNR, CDR2 FQNEAQ (reference sequence). This CDR3 has 15 residues. Trimming took off 6 bases at V and 3 bases at J, with 15 bases between the two ends. This CDR3 is CASRSGSEVYNEQFF. DNA for the CDR3: TGTGCCAGCAGGTCTGGGTCGGAGGTCTACAATGAGCAGTTCTTC.